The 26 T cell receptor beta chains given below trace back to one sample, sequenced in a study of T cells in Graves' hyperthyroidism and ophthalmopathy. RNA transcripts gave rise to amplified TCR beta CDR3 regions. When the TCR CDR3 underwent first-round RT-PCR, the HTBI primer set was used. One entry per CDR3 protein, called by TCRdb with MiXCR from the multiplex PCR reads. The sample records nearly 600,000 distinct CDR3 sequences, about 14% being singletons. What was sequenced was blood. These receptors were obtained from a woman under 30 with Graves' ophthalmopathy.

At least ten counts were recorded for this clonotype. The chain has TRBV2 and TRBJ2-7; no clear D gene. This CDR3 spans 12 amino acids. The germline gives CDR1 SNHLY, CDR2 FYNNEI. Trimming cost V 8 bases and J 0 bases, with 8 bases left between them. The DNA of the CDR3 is TGTGCCAGCGGCAGGTACTCCTACGAGCAGTACTTC. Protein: CASGRYSYEQYF.

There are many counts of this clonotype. The CDR3 bases are TGTGCCAGCACCGTGACAGGTTCGCACACTGAAGCTTTCTTT. It encodes CASTVTGSHTEAFF. This chain connects TRBV28 to TRBJ1-1, with a tentative D call TRBD1 (6 bases). This CDR3 comprises 14 residues. Germline V gives CDR1 MDHEN, CDR2 SYDVKM. V shed 7 bases and J shed 3 bases, with 15 bases lying between them.

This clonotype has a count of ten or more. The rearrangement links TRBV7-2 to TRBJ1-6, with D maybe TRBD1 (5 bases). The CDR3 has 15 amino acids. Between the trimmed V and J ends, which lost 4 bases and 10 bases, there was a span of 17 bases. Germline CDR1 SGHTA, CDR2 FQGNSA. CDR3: CASSWGSGSPSPLHF. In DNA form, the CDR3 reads TGTGCCAGCAGCTGGGGCTCGGGATCCCCCTCACCCCTCCACTTT. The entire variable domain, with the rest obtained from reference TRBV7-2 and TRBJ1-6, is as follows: GAGVSQSPSNKVTEKGKDVELRCDPISGHTALYWYRQSLGQGLEFLIYFQGNSAPDKSGLPSDRFSAERTGGSVSTLTIQRTQQEDSAVYLCASSWGSGSPSPLHFGNGTRLTVT.

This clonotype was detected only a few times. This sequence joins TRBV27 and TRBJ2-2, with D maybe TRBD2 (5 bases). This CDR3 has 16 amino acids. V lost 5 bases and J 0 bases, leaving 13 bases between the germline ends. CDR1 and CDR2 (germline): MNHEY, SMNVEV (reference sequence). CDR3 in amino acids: CASSRALLANTGELFF. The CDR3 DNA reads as TGTGCCAGCAGTCGCGCATTACTAGCGAACACCGGGGAGCTGTTTTTT.

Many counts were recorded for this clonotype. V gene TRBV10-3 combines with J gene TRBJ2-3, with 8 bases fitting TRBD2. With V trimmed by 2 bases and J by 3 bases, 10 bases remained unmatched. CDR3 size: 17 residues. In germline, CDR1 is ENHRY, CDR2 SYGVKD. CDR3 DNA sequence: TGTGCCATCAGTGAGGAGGTTGCGGGAGGATGGACAGATACGCAGTATTTT. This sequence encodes CAISEEVAGGWTDTQYF.

The CDR3 region is CASSPGSGIQETQYF. The CDR3 DNA reads TGTGCCAGCTCACCCGGAAGCGGGATCCAAGAGACCCAGTACTTC. The V gene is TRBV18, the J gene TRBJ2-5; 7 positions match TRBD2. Germline assignment: CDR1 KGHSH and CDR2 LQKENI. V lost 3 bases, J lost 1 base, and 5 bases stayed unmatched. The CDR3 consists of 15 residues.

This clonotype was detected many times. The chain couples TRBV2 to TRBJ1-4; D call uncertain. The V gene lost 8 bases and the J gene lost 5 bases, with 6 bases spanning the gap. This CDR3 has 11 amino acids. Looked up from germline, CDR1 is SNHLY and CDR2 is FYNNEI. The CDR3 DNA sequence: TGTGCCAGCGACCTAAATGAAAAACTGTTTTTT. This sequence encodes CASDLNEKLFF.

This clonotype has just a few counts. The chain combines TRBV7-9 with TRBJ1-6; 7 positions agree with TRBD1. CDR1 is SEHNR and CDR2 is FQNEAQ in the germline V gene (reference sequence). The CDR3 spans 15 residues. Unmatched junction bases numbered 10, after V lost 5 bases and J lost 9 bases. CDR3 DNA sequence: TGTGCCAGCAGCCCTTACAGGGGAGTCGTTTCACCCCTCCACTTT. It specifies CASSPYRGVVSPLHF. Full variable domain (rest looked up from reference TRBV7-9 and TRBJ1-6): DTGVSQNPRHKITKRGQNVTFRCDPISEHNRLYWYRQTLGQGPEFLTYFQNEAQLEKSRLLSDRFSAERPKGSFSTLEIQRTEQGDSAMYLCASSPYRGVVSPLHFGNGTRLTVT.

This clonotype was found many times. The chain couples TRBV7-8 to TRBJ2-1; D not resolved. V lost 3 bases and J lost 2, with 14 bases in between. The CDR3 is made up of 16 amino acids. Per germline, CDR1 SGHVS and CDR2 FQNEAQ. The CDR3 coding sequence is TGTGCCAGCAGCTTTGGCCGCGGTTCGGCCTACAATGAGCAGTTCTTC. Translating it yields CASSFGRGSAYNEQFF.

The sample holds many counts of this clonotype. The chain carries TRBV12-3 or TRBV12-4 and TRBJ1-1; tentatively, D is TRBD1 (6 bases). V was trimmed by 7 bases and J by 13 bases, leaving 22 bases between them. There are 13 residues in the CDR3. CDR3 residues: CASNLVFGHRDFF. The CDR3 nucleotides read TGTGCCAGCAACCTTGTCTTTGGACACAGGGATTTCTTT.

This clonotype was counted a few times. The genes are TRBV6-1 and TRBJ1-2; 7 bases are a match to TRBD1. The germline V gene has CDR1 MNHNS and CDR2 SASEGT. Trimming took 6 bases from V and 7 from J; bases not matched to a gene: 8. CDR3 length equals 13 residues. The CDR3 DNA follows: TGTGCCAGCAGGGTGACCCAGGGGGGTGGCTACACCTTC. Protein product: CASRVTQGGGYTF.

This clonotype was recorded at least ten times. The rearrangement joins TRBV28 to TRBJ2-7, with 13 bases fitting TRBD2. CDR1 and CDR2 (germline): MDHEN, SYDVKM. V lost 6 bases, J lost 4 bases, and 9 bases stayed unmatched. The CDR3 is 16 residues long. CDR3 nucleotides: TGTGCCAGCAGCCCCTCCGGGACTAGCGGGAAGTACGAGCAGTACTTC. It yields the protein CASSPSGTSGKYEQYF.

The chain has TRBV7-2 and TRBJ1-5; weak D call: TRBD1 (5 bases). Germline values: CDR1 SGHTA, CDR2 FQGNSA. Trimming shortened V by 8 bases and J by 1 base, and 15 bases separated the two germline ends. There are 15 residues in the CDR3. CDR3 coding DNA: TGTGCCAGCGCCGCAGGGATAGGGAGCAATCAGCCCCAGCATTTT. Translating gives CASAAGIGSNQPQHF. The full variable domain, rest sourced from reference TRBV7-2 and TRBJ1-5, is GAGVSQSPSNKVTEKGKDVELRCDPISGHTALYWYRQSLGQGLEFLIYFQGNSAPDKSGLPSDRFSAERTGGSVSTLTIQRTQQEDSAVYLCASAAGIGSNQPQHFGDGTRLSIL.

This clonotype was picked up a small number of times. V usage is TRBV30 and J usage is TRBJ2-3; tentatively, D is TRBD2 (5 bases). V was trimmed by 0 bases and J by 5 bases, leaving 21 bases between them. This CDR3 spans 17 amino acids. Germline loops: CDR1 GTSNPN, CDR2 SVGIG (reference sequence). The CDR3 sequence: CAWSVSRLNLRGDTQYF. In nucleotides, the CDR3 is TGTGCCTGGAGTGTATCCAGACTCAACCTACGGGGAGATACGCAGTATTTT. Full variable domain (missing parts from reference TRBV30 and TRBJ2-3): SQTIHQWPATLVQPVGSPLSLECTVEGTSNPNLYWYRQAAGRGLQLLFYSVGIGQISSEVPQNLSASRPQDRQFILSSKKLLLSDSGFYLCAWSVSRLNLRGDTQYFGPGTRLTVL.

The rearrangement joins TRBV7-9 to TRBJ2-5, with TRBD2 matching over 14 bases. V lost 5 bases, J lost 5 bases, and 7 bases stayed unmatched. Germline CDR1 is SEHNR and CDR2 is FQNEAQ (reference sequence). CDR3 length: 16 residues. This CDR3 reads CASSRLAGGQGETQYF. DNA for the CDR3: TGTGCCAGCAGCCGACTAGCGGGAGGGCAGGGGGAGACCCAGTACTTC.

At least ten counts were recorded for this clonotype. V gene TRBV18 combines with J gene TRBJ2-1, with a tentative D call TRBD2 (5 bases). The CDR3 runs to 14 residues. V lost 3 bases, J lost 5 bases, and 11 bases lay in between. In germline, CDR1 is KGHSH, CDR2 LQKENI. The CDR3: CASSPREGHNEQFF. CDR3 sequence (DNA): TGTGCCAGCTCACCCCGTGAGGGTCACAATGAGCAGTTCTTC.

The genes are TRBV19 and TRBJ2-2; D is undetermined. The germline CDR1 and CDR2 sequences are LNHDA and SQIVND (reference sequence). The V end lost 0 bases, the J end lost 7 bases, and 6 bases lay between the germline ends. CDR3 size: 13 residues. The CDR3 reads CASSIDLVGELFF. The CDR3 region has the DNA TGTGCCAGTAGTATAGATCTGGTCGGGGAGCTGTTTTTT.

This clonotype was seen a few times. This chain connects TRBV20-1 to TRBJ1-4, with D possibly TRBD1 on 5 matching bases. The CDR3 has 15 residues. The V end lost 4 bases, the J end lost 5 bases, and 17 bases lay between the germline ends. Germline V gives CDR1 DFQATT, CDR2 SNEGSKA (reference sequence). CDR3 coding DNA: TGCAGTGCTACAGGGACCCCTCCACTCAATGAAAAACTGTTTTTT. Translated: CSATGTPPLNEKLFF.

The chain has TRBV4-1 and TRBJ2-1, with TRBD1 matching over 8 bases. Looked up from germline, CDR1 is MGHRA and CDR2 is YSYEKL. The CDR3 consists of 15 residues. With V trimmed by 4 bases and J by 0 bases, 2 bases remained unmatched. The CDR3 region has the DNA TGCGCCAGCAGCCTACAGGGGGACTCCTACAATGAGCAGTTCTTC. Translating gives CASSLQGDSYNEQFF.

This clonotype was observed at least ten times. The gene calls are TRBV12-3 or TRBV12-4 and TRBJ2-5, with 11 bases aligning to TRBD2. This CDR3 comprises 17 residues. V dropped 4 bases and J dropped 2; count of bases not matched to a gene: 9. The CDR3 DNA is TGTGCCAGCAGTTCCGGGACTAGCGGTATGTCGCAAGAGACCCAGTACTTC. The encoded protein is CASSSGTSGMSQETQYF.

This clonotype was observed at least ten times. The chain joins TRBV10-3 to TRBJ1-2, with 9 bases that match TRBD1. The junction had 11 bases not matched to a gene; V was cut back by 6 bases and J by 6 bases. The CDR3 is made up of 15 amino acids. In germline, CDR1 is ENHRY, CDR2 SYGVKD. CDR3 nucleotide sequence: TGTGCCATCAGACCGCCGGGACAGGGAGGGCATGGCTACACCTTC. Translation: CAIRPPGQGGHGYTF.

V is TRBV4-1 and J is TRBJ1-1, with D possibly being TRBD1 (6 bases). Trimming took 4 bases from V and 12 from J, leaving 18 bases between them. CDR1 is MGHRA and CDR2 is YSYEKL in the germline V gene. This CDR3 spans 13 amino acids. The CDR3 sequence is CASSPTPRQESFF. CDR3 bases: TGCGCCAGCAGCCCCACCCCCCGACAGGAGTCTTTCTTT.

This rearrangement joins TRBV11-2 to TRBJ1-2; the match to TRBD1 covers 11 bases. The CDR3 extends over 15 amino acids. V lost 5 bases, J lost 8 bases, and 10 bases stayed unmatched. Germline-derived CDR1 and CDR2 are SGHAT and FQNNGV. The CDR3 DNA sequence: TGTGCCAGCAGCGGCAGGACAGGGGGCTTGGAAGGCTACACCTTC. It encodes CASSGRTGGLEGYTF.

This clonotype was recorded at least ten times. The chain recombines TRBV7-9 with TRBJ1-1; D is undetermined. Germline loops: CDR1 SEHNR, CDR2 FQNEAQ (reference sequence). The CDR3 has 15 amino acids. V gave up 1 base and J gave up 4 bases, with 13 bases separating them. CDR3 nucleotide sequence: TGTGCCAGCAGCTTAGGAAGTGTCGGTGGCACTGAAGCTTTCTTT. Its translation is CASSLGSVGGTEAFF.

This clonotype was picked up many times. CDR3 sequence (DNA): TGTGCCAGCAGTTTATCCTCTAGCGGGAGTGCAGATACGCAGTATTTT. This gives the protein CASSLSSSGSADTQYF. This sequence joins TRBV27 and TRBJ2-3; 10 nucleotides line up with TRBD2. This CDR3 has 16 amino acids. V shed 0 bases, J shed 4 bases, and the junction held 4 bases outside the gene matches. CDR1 is MNHEY, CDR2 SMNVEV, per germline (reference sequence).

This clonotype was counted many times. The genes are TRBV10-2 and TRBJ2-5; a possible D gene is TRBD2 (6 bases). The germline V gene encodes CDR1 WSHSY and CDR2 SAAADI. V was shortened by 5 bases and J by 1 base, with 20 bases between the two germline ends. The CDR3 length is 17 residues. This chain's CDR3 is CASSSRAGRMVQETQYF. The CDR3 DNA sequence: TGCGCCAGCAGTTCCCGTGCCGGGAGAATGGTCCAAGAGACCCAGTACTTC.